Each of the 24 T cell receptor beta chains below was sequenced from the same sample in a study of cytomegalovirus exposure and HLA in healthy donors. The PCR employed 60 Vbeta primers together with 13 Jbeta primers. Clones were sequenced by immunoSEQ multiplex PCR, and TCRdb holds only the in-frame ones, with some missing. Here the sample spans 100,000 to 150,000 clones, roughly 80% being singletons. Sequencing was carried out using PBMCs. These TCRs come from a man aged 18 to 30 in good health and CMV-seropositive.

This chain connects TRBV27 to TRBJ2-3, with 8 bases fitting TRBD2. The germline V gene encodes CDR1 MNHEY and CDR2 SMNVEV (reference sequence). The CDR3 length is 19 residues. CDR3 sequence (DNA): TGTGCTTGCGTGGTAGCGGGGACCTTCTACCTCTTCTCCACAGATACGCAGTATTTT. Its protein is CACVVAGTFYLFSTDTQYF.

This clone came up a few times. Compared with germline, one end of the junction differs, possibly owing to a read error. The chain combines TRBV5-8 with TRBJ1-2; TRBD1 agrees at 12 bases. CDR3 length equals 16 residues. Germline lookup yields CDR1 SGHTS and CDR2 YDEGEE. In DNA form, the CDR3 reads TGCGCCAGCAGCCAAGACCGGGACAGGGGGCTTGGTGGCTACACCTTC. Translating gives CASSQDRDRGLGGYTF.

Details on this clone: The junction shows a germline mismatch at one end, possibly a read error. This chain connects TRBV7-9 to TRBJ2-2; no clear D. CDR1 is SEHNR and CDR2 is FQNEAQ in the germline V gene (reference sequence). The CDR3 spans 13 residues. CDR3 bases: TGTTCCAGCAGCTTAATCGGTACCGGGGAGCTGTTTTTT. Translating gives CSSSLIGTGELFF.

The count of this clone is one. The chain links TRBV7-9 to TRBJ2-3; TRBD2 aligns across 8 bases. The CDR3 runs 15 residues. Germline V gene lookup returns CDR1 SEHNR and CDR2 FQNEAQ (reference sequence). The trim removed 5 bases at V and 4 bases at J, leaving 8 bases unmatched. CDR3 in amino acids: CASSPTGTRADTQYF. CDR3 in DNA: TGTGCCAGCAGCCCTACGGGGACTAGGGCAGATACGCAGTATTTT. Combining the CDR3 with reference TRBV7-9 and TRBJ2-3 gives the whole variable domain DTGVSQNPRHKITKRGQNVTFRCDPISEHNRLYWYRQTLGQGPEFLTYFQNEAQLEKSRLLSDRFSAERPKGSFSTLEIQRTEQGDSAMYLCASSPTGTRADTQYFGPGTRLTVL.

This clone was seen just once. The chain links TRBV29-1 to TRBJ1-5; 7 bases are shared with TRBD1. V trimming: 6 bases; J trimming: 3 bases; junction bases outside the gene matches: 5. Germline loops: CDR1 SQVTM, CDR2 ANQGSEA. The CDR3 runs to 13 residues. CDR3 amino acids: CSVQTGYNQPQHF. The CDR3 bases are TGCAGCGTCCAGACAGGGTACAATCAGCCCCAGCATTTT.

V and J are TRBV19 and TRBJ1-3; the D is unclear. Trimming shortened V by 3 bases and J by 0 bases, and 9 bases separated the two germline ends. CDR1 and CDR2 (germline): LNHDA, SQIVND (reference sequence). CDR3 size: 15 residues. As DNA, the CDR3 is TGTGCCAGTAGTATTGGGAGGAACTCTGGAAACACCATATATTTT. Amino acids: CASSIGRNSGNTIYF.

This clone was counted once. This chain uses TRBV19 with TRBJ1-1; D is possibly TRBD1 (5 bases). Germline loops: CDR1 LNHDA, CDR2 SQIVND (reference sequence). The length of the CDR3 is 11 residues. Trimming stripped 3 bases from V and 8 bases from J, with 7 bases between. CDR3 protein: CASSMAGEAFF. The CDR3 nucleotides are TGTGCCAGTAGTATGGCAGGGGAAGCTTTCTTT.

In its sample, this clone was seen many times. The genes are TRBV4-3 and TRBJ2-1, with D tentatively TRBD1 (6 bases). The germline V and J ends were trimmed by 0 bases and 8 bases, with 17 bases remaining between them. The CDR3 totals 16 residues. CDR1 and CDR2 from the germline V gene are LGHNA and YSLEER. The DNA for the CDR3 is TGCGCCAGCAGCCAAGATCGGACAGTGTTGGTCCATGAGCAGTTCTTC. Encoded protein: CASSQDRTVLVHEQFF.

CDR3 residues: CASSPGQGTEKLFF. In DNA form, the CDR3 reads TGTGCCAGCTCACCAGGACAGGGAACCGAAAAACTGTTTTTT. The chain uses TRBV18 and TRBJ1-4, with 8 bases that match TRBD1. The CDR3 runs 14 residues. In germline, CDR1 is KGHSH, CDR2 LQKENI. After removal of 2 bases from V and 8 bases from J, the junction contained 4 bases not matched to a gene.

This sequence joins TRBV6-5 and TRBJ2-1; D may be TRBD2 (5 bases). Between the trimmed V and J ends, which lost 6 bases and 7 bases, there was a span of 13 bases. CDR1 is MNHEY and CDR2 is SVGAGI in the germline V gene. The CDR3 extends over 13 amino acids. CDR3 sequence (DNA): TGTGCCAGCAGCCCCGGACTCTTTAATGAGCAGTTCTTC. This sequence encodes CASSPGLFNEQFF.

The chain carries TRBV7-8 and TRBJ1-2; TRBD1 matches at 7 bases. Germline V gene sequence: CDR1 SGHVS, CDR2 FQNEAQ. The CDR3 contains 19 residues. V lost 1 base to trimming and J lost 2 bases; unmatched junction nucleotides: 16. Written as DNA, the CDR3 is TGTGCCAGCAGCTTAGAAGGGGGCCCCGGGGAGTCGCGCAACTATGGCTACACCTTC. Its protein is CASSLEGGPGESRNYGYTF.

The chain is built from TRBV10-3 and TRBJ2-7, with 10 bases identical to TRBD1. The germline gives CDR1 ENHRY, CDR2 SYGVKD. J lost 1 base, V lost 7 bases, and 7 bases had no gene match. The CDR3 extends over 15 amino acids. The CDR3 protein is CAITPGQGNSYEQYF. The CDR3 region has the DNA TGTGCCATCACCCCGGGACAGGGGAATTCCTACGAGCAGTACTTC.

V usage is TRBV28 and J usage is TRBJ2-3; D is undetermined. CDR1 and CDR2 from the germline V gene are MDHEN and SYDVKM. The CDR3 spans 13 residues. Trimming took off 3 bases at V and 3 bases at J, with 7 bases between the two ends. DNA of the CDR3: TGTGCCAGCAGTTTGCAGGCTACAGATACGCAGTATTTT. The encoded protein is CASSLQATDTQYF.

V gene TRBV18 combines with J gene TRBJ2-2; 9 nucleotides line up with TRBD2. V gave up 3 bases and J gave up 3 bases; unmatched junction bases: 11. Germline CDR1 KGHSH, CDR2 LQKENI. This CDR3 has 18 amino acids. This CDR3 is CASSPSPAGGRDTGELFF. CDR3 in DNA: TGTGCCAGCTCACCCTCGCCAGCGGGGGGTCGGGACACCGGGGAGCTGTTTTTT. The whole variable domain, filled in from reference TRBV18 and TRBJ2-2, reads NAGVMQNPRHLVRRRGQEARLRCSPMKGHSHVYWYRQLPEEGLKFMVYLQKENIIDESGMPKERFSAEFPKEGPSILRIQQVVRGDSAAYFCASSPSPAGGRDTGELFFGEGSRLTVL.

The chain carries TRBV6-1 and TRBJ2-5; D may be TRBD2 (5 bases). The V gene's germline CDR1 is MNHNS and CDR2 SASEGT. The ends were cut back, 8 bases at V and 2 bases at J, with 15 bases in the middle. The CDR3 length is 14 residues. CDR3 coding DNA: TGTGCCAGCTTGGTCACGGGGTTTCAAGAGACCCAGTACTTC. Protein sequence: CASLVTGFQETQYF.

This chain links TRBV19 with TRBJ2-1, with D unclear. Between the trimmed V and J ends, which lost 3 bases and 8 bases, there was a span of 11 bases. The CDR3 covers 13 residues. Germline lookup yields CDR1 LNHDA and CDR2 SQIVND (reference sequence). CDR3 DNA: TGTGCCAGTAGTATCGTGGGCCTCGATGAGCAGTTCTTC. Its protein is CASSIVGLDEQFF.

The rearrangement joins TRBV15 to TRBJ2-3; TRBD1 is a possible D gene (5 bases). The CDR3 runs to 15 residues. Trimming left V 4 bases short and J 0 bases short, with 11 bases between. CDR1 and CDR2 (germline): LNHNV, YYDKDF (reference sequence). CDR3 sequence: CATSTLTVSTDTQYF. CDR3 in DNA: TGTGCCACCAGCACCCTGACAGTTAGCACAGATACGCAGTATTTT. The full variable domain, its missing parts supplied by reference TRBV15 and TRBJ2-3, is DAMVIQNPRYQVTQFGKPVTLSCSQTLNHNVMYWYQQKSSQAPKLLFHYYDKDFNNEADTPDNFQSRRPNTSFCFLDIRSPGLGDTAMYLCATSTLTVSTDTQYFGPGTRLTVL.

The V gene is TRBV2, the J gene TRBJ2-2; D remains unclear. Germline V gene lookup returns CDR1 SNHLY and CDR2 FYNNEI. V was cut by 6 bases and J by 8 bases, with 13 bases left in between. The CDR3 extends over 13 amino acids. As DNA, the CDR3 is TGTGCCAGCAGCCTAATCCGTGCGGGGGAGCTGTTTTTT. Translation: CASSLIRAGELFF.

This chain links TRBV7-2 with TRBJ1-2; 8 nucleotides align to TRBD1. V shed 5 bases, J shed 9 bases, and the junction held 8 bases outside the gene matches. This CDR3 has 13 amino acids. Germline lookup yields CDR1 SGHTA and CDR2 FQGNSA. The CDR3 DNA sequence: TGTGCCAGCAGCGTGGACAGGGCGGAGAGCTACACCTTC. This codes for CASSVDRAESYTF.

The rearrangement joins TRBV6-1 to TRBJ1-5; TRBD1 is a possible D gene (6 bases). V was cut by 3 bases and J by 5 bases, with 17 bases left in between. The CDR3 spans 16 residues. Germline-derived CDR1 and CDR2 are MNHNS and SASEGT. The CDR3 spells CASSDGDIMVYQPQHF. CDR3 sequence (DNA): TGTGCCAGCAGTGATGGGGACATTATGGTTTATCAGCCCCAGCATTTT.

This clone was detected once. This chain links TRBV11-2 with TRBJ1-2; TRBD1 is a possible D gene (6 bases). CDR1 SGHAT and CDR2 FQNNGV come from the germline V gene. Trimming pared 5 bases from V and 8 bases from J, leaving 18 bases between. The CDR3 length is 14 residues. CDR3 loop: CASSLRTAAGGYTF. In DNA form, the CDR3 reads TGTGCCAGCAGCCTCCGGACAGCCGCCGGGGGCTACACCTTC.

This chain links TRBV6-1 with TRBJ1-5; weak D call: TRBD1 (5 bases). The CDR3 is made up of 15 amino acids. Germline assignment: CDR1 MNHNS and CDR2 SASEGT. Trimming pared 7 bases from V and 0 bases from J, leaving 13 bases between. The CDR3 DNA reads as TGTGCCAGCACAACAGACAGCTATAGCAATCAGCCCCAGCATTTT. As protein: CASTTDSYSNQPQHF.

In DNA, the CDR3 is TGTGCCAGCAGTGAAACCAGCGGGAGGGCCTTCATTCAGTACTTC. It specifies CASSETSGRAFIQYF. The chain is built from TRBV2 and TRBJ2-4; 10 bases line up with TRBD2. This CDR3 has 15 residues. Germline V CDR1 and CDR2: SNHLY, FYNNEI. V trimming: 2 bases; J trimming: 9 bases; junction bases outside the gene matches: 7.

The V call is TRBV7-2, the J call TRBJ2-3; D is ambiguous. Trimming left V 1 base short and J 0 bases short, with 5 bases between. This CDR3 contains 14 residues. From germline, CDR1 is SGHTA and CDR2 FQGNSA. CDR3 loop: CASSLVGSTDTQYF. Written as DNA, the CDR3 is TGTGCCAGCAGCTTAGTCGGGAGCACAGATACGCAGTATTTT.